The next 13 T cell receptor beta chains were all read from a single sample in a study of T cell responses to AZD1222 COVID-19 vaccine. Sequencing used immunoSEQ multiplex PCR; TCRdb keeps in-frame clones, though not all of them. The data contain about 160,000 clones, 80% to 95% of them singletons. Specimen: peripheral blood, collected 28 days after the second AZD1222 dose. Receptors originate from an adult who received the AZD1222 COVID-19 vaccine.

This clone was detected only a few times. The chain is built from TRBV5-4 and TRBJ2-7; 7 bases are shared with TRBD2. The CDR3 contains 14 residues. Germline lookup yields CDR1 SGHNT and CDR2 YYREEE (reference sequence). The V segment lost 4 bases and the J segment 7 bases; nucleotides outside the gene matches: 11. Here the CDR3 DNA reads TGTGCCAGCAGCCAAAACCGCGGGAGTGGGGAGCAGTACTTC. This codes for CASSQNRGSGEQYF.

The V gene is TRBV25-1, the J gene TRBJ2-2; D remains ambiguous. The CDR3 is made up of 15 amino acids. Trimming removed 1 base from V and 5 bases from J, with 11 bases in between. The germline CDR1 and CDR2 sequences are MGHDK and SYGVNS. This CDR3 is CASSESPDATGELFF. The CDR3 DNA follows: TGTGCCAGCAGTGAATCCCCGGACGCTACCGGGGAGCTGTTTTTT.

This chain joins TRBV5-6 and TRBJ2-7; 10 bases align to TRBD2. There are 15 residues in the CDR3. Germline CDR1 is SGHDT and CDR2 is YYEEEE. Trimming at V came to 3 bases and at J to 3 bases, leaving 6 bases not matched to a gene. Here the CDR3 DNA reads TGTGCCAGCAGCTCCTCTAGCGGGAGCTTCTACGAGCAGTACTTC. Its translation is CASSSSSGSFYEQYF.

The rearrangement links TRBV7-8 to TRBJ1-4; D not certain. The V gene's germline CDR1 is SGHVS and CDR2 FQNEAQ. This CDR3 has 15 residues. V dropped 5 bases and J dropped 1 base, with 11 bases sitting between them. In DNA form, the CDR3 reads TGTGCCAGCAGCCACCACTTGGGAACTAATGAAAAACTGTTTTTT. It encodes CASSHHLGTNEKLFF.

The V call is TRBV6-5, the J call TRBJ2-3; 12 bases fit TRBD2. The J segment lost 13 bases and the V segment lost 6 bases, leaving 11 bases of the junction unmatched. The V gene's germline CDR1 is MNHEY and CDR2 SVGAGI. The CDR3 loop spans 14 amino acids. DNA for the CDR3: TGTGCCAGCAGCCGGAGGACTAGCGGGAAGGAGGAGTATTTT. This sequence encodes CASSRRTSGKEEYF.

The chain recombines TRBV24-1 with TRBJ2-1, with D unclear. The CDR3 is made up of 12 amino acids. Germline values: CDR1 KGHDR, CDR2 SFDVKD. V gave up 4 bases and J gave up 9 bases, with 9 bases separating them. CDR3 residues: CATSDDESEQFF. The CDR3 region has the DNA TGTGCCACCAGTGACGACGAGAGTGAGCAGTTCTTC.

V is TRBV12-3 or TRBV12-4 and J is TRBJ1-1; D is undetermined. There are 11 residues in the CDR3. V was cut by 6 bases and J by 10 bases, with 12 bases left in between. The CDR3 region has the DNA TGTGCCAGCAGCGGACGGGGAGGAGCTTTCTTT. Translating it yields CASSGRGGAFF.

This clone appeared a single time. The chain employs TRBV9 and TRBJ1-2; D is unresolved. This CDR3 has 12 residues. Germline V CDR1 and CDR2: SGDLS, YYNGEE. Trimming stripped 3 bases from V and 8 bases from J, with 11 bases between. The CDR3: CASSAHEGGYTF. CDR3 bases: TGTGCCAGCAGCGCACATGAGGGCGGCTACACCTTC.

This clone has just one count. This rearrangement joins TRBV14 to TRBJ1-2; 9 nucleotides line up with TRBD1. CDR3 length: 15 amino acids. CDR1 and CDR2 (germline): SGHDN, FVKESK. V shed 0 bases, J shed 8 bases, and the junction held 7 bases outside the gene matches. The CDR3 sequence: CASSQDGQGSFGYTF. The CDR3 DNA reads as TGTGCCAGCAGCCAAGATGGACAGGGGTCATTCGGCTACACCTTC.

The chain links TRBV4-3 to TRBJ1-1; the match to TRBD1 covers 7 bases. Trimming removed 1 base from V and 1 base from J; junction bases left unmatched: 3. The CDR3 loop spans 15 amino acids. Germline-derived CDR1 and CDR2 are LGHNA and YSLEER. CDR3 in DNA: TGCGCCAGCAGCCAAGCGGACAGGAGGAACACTGAAGCTTTCTTT. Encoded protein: CASSQADRRNTEAFF.

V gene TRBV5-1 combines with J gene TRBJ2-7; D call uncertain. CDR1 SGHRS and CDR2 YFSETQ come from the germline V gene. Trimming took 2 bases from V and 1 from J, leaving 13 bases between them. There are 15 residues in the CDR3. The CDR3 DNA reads TGCGCCAGCAGCTTTGTGGCAGACCTTTCCTACGAGCAGTACTTC. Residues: CASSFVADLSYEQYF.

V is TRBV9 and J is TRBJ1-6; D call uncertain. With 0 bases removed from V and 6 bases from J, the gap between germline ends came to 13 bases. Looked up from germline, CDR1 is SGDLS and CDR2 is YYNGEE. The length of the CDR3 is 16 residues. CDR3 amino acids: CASSVGPTPSNSPLHF. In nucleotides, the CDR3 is TGTGCCAGCAGCGTAGGGCCGACGCCTAGTAATTCACCCCTCCACTTT.

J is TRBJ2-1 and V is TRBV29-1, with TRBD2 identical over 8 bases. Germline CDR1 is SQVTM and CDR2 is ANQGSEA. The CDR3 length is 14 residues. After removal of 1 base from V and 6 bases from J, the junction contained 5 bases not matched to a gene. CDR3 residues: CSVEGAGGGNEQFF. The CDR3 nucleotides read TGCAGCGTTGAAGGGGCGGGAGGAGGCAATGAGCAGTTCTTC.